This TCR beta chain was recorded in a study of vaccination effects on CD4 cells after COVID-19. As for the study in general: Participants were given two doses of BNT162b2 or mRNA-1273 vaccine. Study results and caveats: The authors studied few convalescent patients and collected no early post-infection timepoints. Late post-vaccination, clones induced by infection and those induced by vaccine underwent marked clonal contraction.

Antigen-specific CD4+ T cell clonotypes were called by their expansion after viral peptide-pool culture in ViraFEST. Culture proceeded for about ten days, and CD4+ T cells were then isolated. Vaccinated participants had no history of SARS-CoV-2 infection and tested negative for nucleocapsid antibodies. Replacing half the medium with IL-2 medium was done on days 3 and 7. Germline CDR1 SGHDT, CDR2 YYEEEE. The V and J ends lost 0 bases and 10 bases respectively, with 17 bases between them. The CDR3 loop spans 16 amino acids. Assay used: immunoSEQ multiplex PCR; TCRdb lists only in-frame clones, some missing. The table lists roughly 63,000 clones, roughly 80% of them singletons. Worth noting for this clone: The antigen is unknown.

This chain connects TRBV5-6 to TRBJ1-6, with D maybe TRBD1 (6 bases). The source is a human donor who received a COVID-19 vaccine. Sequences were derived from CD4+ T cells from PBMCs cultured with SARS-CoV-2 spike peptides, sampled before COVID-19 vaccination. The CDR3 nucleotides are TGTGCCAGCAGCTTGGTATCGGGAGGGGGTGGATCACCCCTCCACTTT. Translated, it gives CASSLVSGGGGSPLHF.